The 21 T cell receptor beta chains reported below all come from one sample, sequenced in a study of follicular helper T cells after annual influenza vaccination. The data were produced by immunoSEQ multiplex PCR, yet TCRdb's version contains in-frame clones alone and is incomplete. The sample comprises about 9,400 clones, 70% to 85% of which are singletons, and 1.5% to 1.7% rests with the top ten. Sample time point: 2015-2016 season, pre-vaccination. The source was CXCR5+ CD38- circulating T follicular helper cells from blood, collected on the day of influenza vaccination. Subset here: circulating Tfh, non-naive CD4+CXCR5+PD-1+ (ICOS+CD38+ or ICOS-CD38-). These receptor sequences come from an adult who received the influenza vaccine.

V and J are TRBV18 and TRBJ1-2; 9 nucleotides match TRBD1. The V gene end was trimmed by 3 bases and the J gene end by 4 bases; junction bases not matched to a gene: 6. The CDR3 extends over 15 amino acids. From germline, CDR1 is KGHSH and CDR2 LQKENI. Written as DNA, the CDR3 is TGTGCCAGCTCACCGGGACAGGGAATAGGCTATGGCTACACCTTC. Protein sequence: CASSPGQGIGYGYTF.

This chain uses TRBV10-1 with TRBJ2-2; 8 bases fit TRBD1. This CDR3 contains 16 residues. Germline V lookup: CDR1 WNHNN, CDR2 SYGVQD (reference sequence). V was clipped by 0 bases and J by 4 bases; unmatched bases: 4. The CDR3 nucleotides read TGCGCCAGCAGTGAGTCCAGGGGGCTGGTCACCGGGGAGCTGTTTTTT. Translating gives CASSESRGLVTGELFF.

This chain joins TRBV6-5 and TRBJ1-5; D perhaps matches TRBD1 (6 bases). The ends were cut back, 5 bases at V and 4 bases at J, with 12 bases in the middle. The CDR3 consists of 14 residues. Germline V gene sequence: CDR1 MNHEY, CDR2 SVGAGI. The CDR3 coding sequence is TGTGCCAGCAGTGGCGGAAGGGGGAATCAGCCCCAGCATTTT. Protein sequence: CASSGGRGNQPQHF.

The chain joins TRBV6-5 to TRBJ1-5, with a weak D call TRBD1 (5 bases). Germline V lookup: CDR1 MNHEY, CDR2 SVGAGI. The ends were cut back, 1 base at V and 7 bases at J, with 11 bases in the middle. The CDR3 contains 14 residues. Written as DNA, the CDR3 is TGTGCCAGCAGTTACTGGGGGGTTCAGCAGCCCCAGCATTTT. Translating it yields CASSYWGVQQPQHF.

This chain links TRBV28 with TRBJ2-5, with D possibly being TRBD1 or TRBD2 (6 bases each). Between the trimmed V and J ends, which lost 6 bases and 11 bases, there was a span of 16 bases. The CDR3 runs to 12 residues. Germline CDR1 MDHEN, CDR2 SYDVKM. The CDR3 DNA sequence: TGTGCCAGCAGGTCTGAAGGGGGGAAACAGTACTTC. Protein product: CASRSEGGKQYF.

There are a few counts of this clone. The chain joins TRBV7-3 to TRBJ2-3; 10 positions agree with TRBD2. J gave up 2 bases and V 5 bases, and 4 bases lay outside the gene matches. The CDR3 has 15 amino acids. The germline gives CDR1 SGHTA, CDR2 FQGTGA. The CDR3 here is CASSLTSGYTDTQYF. The CDR3 coding sequence is TGTGCCAGCAGCCTGACTAGCGGGTACACAGATACGCAGTATTTT.

The chain recombines TRBV7-6 with TRBJ2-2, with 8 bases lining up with TRBD2. The length of the CDR3 is 16 residues. V lost 0 bases to trimming and J lost 4 bases; unmatched junction nucleotides: 4. In germline, CDR1 is SGHVS, CDR2 FNYEAQ. Here the CDR3 reads CASSLAAGTSTGELFF. The CDR3 DNA follows: TGTGCCAGCAGCTTAGCAGCTGGGACTAGCACCGGGGAGCTGTTTTTT.

This clone was counted a single time. V and J are TRBV29-1 and TRBJ2-2; the D is unclear. The germline gives CDR1 SQVTM, CDR2 ANQGSEA. The CDR3 extends over 14 amino acids. Trimming took off 5 bases at V and 0 bases at J, with 10 bases between the two ends. The chain's CDR3 is CSVRTSANTGELFF. CDR3 nucleotides: TGCAGCGTTCGGACCTCTGCGAACACCGGGGAGCTGTTTTTT.

This clone has only a few counts. This sequence joins TRBV7-3 and TRBJ2-7; 8 nucleotides line up with TRBD1. After removal of 6 bases from V and 0 bases from J, the junction contained 4 bases not matched to a gene. CDR1 is SGHTA, CDR2 FQGTGA, per germline. The CDR3 runs 14 residues. The chain's CDR3 is CASSVDRASYEQYF. In nucleotides, the CDR3 is TGTGCCAGCAGTGTGGACAGGGCCTCCTACGAGCAGTACTTC. Supplemented by reference TRBV7-3 and TRBJ2-7, the full variable domain reads GAGVSQTPSNKVTEKGKYVELRCDPISGHTALYWYRQSLGQGPEFLIYFQGTGAADDSGLPNDRFFAVRPEGSVSTLKIQRTERGDSAVYLCASSVDRASYEQYFGPGTRLTVT.

The rearrangement links TRBV28 to TRBJ1-1, with 9 bases fitting TRBD1. There are 16 residues in the CDR3. V gave up 7 bases and J gave up 1 base; unmatched junction bases: 10. The germline gives CDR1 MDHEN, CDR2 SYDVKM. This CDR3 reads CASISPTQGANTEAFF. CDR3 DNA: TGTGCCAGCATCTCACCCACACAGGGGGCGAACACTGAAGCTTTCTTT.

This clone was detected a few times. The CDR3 DNA reads as TGTGCCAGCAGCTTAAGCCAGGGTTATGAGCAGTTCTTC. This codes for CASSLSQGYEQFF. The V and J genes are TRBV11-2 and TRBJ2-1; perhaps TRBD1 as D (5 bases). V was cut by 2 bases and J by 8 bases, with 10 bases left in between. Germline V gives CDR1 SGHAT, CDR2 FQNNGV. The CDR3 totals 13 residues.

In its sample, this clone was seen once. The CDR3 loop reads CASSRGPGTEAFF. As DNA, the CDR3 is TGTGCCAGCAGTCGGGGGCCAGGAACTGAAGCTTTCTTT. V and J are TRBV28 and TRBJ1-1, with D possibly being TRBD1 (6 bases). The germline V gene encodes CDR1 MDHEN and CDR2 SYDVKM. Trimming took off 5 bases at V and 5 bases at J, with 12 bases between the two ends. The CDR3 runs 13 residues.

The V gene is TRBV6-5, the J gene TRBJ1-2; D gene ambiguous. V was clipped by 6 bases and J by 3 bases, with 17 bases between them. There are 15 residues in the CDR3. CDR1 and CDR2 (germline): MNHEY, SVGAGI. The chain's CDR3 is CASSTTRRTDYGYTF. The CDR3 DNA sequence: TGTGCCAGCAGCACTACCCGACGGACCGACTATGGCTACACCTTC.

The genes are TRBV2 and TRBJ2-1, with D unclear. V lost 7 bases to trimming and J lost 9 bases, with 13 bases between them. The CDR3 extends over 12 amino acids. Looked up from germline, CDR1 is SNHLY and CDR2 is FYNNEI. This CDR3 is CASTRTSTEQFF. The CDR3 DNA follows: TGTGCCAGCACCCGAACGAGCACTGAGCAGTTCTTC. Using reference TRBV2 and TRBJ2-1 for the parts outside the CDR3, the full variable domain is EPEVTQTPSHQVTQMGQEVILRCVPISNHLYFYWYRQILGQKVEFLVSFYNNEISEKSEIFDDQFSVERPDGSNFTLKIRSTKLEDSAMYFCASTRTSTEQFFGPGTRLTVL.

V usage is TRBV5-1 and J usage is TRBJ2-1; 14 bases are shared with TRBD2. The CDR3 totals 16 residues. With 3 bases clipped from V and 8 bases from J, the junction kept 7 bases outside the gene matches. Germline V CDR1 and CDR2: SGHRS, YFSETQ. CDR3 protein: CASSWGTSGRRDEQFF. As DNA, the CDR3 is TGCGCCAGCAGCTGGGGGACTAGCGGGAGACGCGATGAGCAGTTCTTC.

The chain carries TRBV2 and TRBJ1-2; D may be TRBD1 (5 bases). CDR3 length equals 14 residues. Germline loops: CDR1 SNHLY, CDR2 FYNNEI. Deletions cut 8 bases from V and 4 bases from J, with 17 bases between. The CDR3 is CASLRDGIFYGYTF. The DNA of the CDR3 is TGTGCCAGCCTCCGGGACGGCATCTTCTATGGCTACACCTTC.

The V call is TRBV5-1, the J call TRBJ2-1; D gene uncertain. The germline V and J ends were trimmed by 4 bases and 6 bases, with 5 bases remaining between them. Germline V gives CDR1 SGHRS, CDR2 YFSETQ. The CDR3 runs 11 residues. The CDR3 DNA reads as TGCGCCAGCAGCACATTCAATGAGCAGTTCTTC. Its translation: CASSTFNEQFF.

The chain recombines TRBV30 with TRBJ1-3; D is uncertain. The CDR3 sequence is 11 residues long. Trimming pared 5 bases from V and 3 bases from J, leaving 5 bases between. Germline V gives CDR1 GTSNPN, CDR2 SVGIG (reference sequence). The DNA of the CDR3 is TGTGCCTGGGGAGTTGGAAACACCATATATTTT. As protein: CAWGVGNTIYF.

The V gene is TRBV29-1, the J gene TRBJ1-2; D remains ambiguous. V was trimmed by 7 bases and J by 0 bases, leaving 9 bases between them. Germline assignment: CDR1 SQVTM and CDR2 ANQGSEA. The CDR3 loop spans 12 amino acids. The CDR3 here is CSAPTTNYGYTF. DNA of the CDR3: TGCAGCGCTCCGACCACTAACTATGGCTACACCTTC.

The chain carries TRBV7-3 and TRBJ1-1, with D uncertain. The CDR3 has 17 amino acids. Germline loops: CDR1 SGHTA, CDR2 FQGTGA. The germline V and J ends were trimmed by 5 bases and 0 bases, with 19 bases remaining between them. CDR3 sequence: CASSPGPAGEMNTEAFF. Here the CDR3 DNA reads TGTGCCAGCAGCCCTGGTCCGGCTGGGGAGATGAACACTGAAGCTTTCTTT.

The rearrangement links TRBV28 to TRBJ2-3; D is unclear. V was clipped by 6 bases and J by 4 bases, with 17 bases between them. CDR3 size: 15 residues. Per the germline V gene, CDR1 is MDHEN and CDR2 is SYDVKM. CDR3 DNA: TGTGCCAGCAGCCTCATCGGAAGGGAATCAGATACGCAGTATTTT. Its protein product is CASSLIGRESDTQYF.